The 21 T cell receptor beta chains presented below share a single source sample, sequenced in a study of regulatory T cells in long-lasting Graves disease. Relying on iRepertoire HTBI primers and Arm-PCR of CDR3 regions, the team built TCR beta libraries. MiXCR was run by TCRdb on the multiplex PCR reads, yielding one entry per CDR3 protein. Of some 370,000 distinct CDR3 sequences detected, 20% appear once; the ten largest clones hold around 21%. Sample time point: persistent/refractory GD, antithyroid drugs over 5 years with positive TRAb. After RNA was extracted from PBMCs, the TCR library was made from it. The sequencing here drew on peripheral blood mononuclear cells (PBMCs), taken when the disease was refractory, from a patient treated with antithyroid drugs. The receptors come from a female donor with Graves disease.

The V and J genes are TRBV6-5 and TRBJ1-6; 7 bases align to TRBD1. The CDR3 is 15 amino acids. The trim removed 2 bases at V and 5 bases at J, leaving 3 bases unmatched. The germline V gene has CDR1 MNHEY and CDR2 SVGAGI. The CDR3 spells CASSYTGTDNSPLHF. The CDR3 DNA follows: TGTGCCAGCAGTTACACCGGGACAGATAATTCACCCCTCCACTTT.

The chain combines TRBV13 with TRBJ1-2; no firm D call. V gave up 2 bases and J gave up 7 bases, with 11 bases separating them. Germline CDR1 is PRHDT and CDR2 is FYEKMQ (reference sequence). The CDR3 covers 13 residues. CDR3 DNA: TGTGCCAGCAGCTTAAAGCCGGGTGGTGGCTACACCTTC. Translating it yields CASSLKPGGGYTF.

This clonotype was picked up many times. The rearrangement uses TRBV6-1 and TRBJ1-1; unclear D gene. V was shortened by 6 bases and J by 3 bases, with 11 bases between the two germline ends. The CDR3 extends over 13 amino acids. The germline V gene has CDR1 MNHNS and CDR2 SASEGT. In DNA, the CDR3 is TGTGCCAGCAGCCTGGTCCCGTACACTGAAGCTTTCTTT. The encoded protein is CASSLVPYTEAFF.

This clonotype was recorded at least ten times. J is TRBJ2-7 and V is TRBV4-1, with no clear D. The V end lost 0 bases, the J end lost 4 bases, and 7 bases lay between the germline ends. The V gene's germline CDR1 is MGHRA and CDR2 YSYEKL. This CDR3 is 13 amino acids long. The CDR3 sequence is CASSQDSTYEQYF. DNA for the CDR3: TGCGCCAGCAGCCAAGATTCAACATACGAGCAGTACTTC.

This clonotype has a handful of counts. J is TRBJ2-7 and V is TRBV30; D is unresolved. This CDR3 has 14 residues. V gave up 4 bases and J gave up 0 bases, with 13 bases separating them. Looked up from germline, CDR1 is GTSNPN and CDR2 is SVGIG (reference sequence). Written as DNA, the CDR3 is TGTGCCTGGAAACCCAATTCCGGCTCCTACGAGCAGTACTTC. Amino acids: CAWKPNSGSYEQYF.

The gene calls are TRBV18 and TRBJ2-1; D is undetermined. Germline assignment: CDR1 KGHSH and CDR2 LQKENI. V lost 2 bases and J 8 bases, leaving 10 bases between the germline ends. CDR3 length: 13 amino acids. As DNA, the CDR3 is TGTGCCAGCTCACCAACTCCCCTCGATGAGCAGTTCTTC. Its translation: CASSPTPLDEQFF.

This clonotype was detected a few times. The chain recombines TRBV7-9 with TRBJ2-3, with 9 bases aligning to TRBD1. CDR3 size: 14 residues. Trimming took 5 bases from V and 4 from J; bases not matched to a gene: 4. The germline V gene encodes CDR1 SEHNR and CDR2 FQNEAQ (reference sequence). CDR3 protein: CASSSRDRADTQYF. Here the CDR3 DNA reads TGTGCCAGCAGCAGCAGGGACAGGGCAGATACGCAGTATTTT.

Concerning this clonotype: One base away lies a much larger clone, so this may be a sequencing read error. J is TRBJ2-6 and V is TRBV3-1; D might be TRBD1 (5 bases). CDR1 is LGHDT and CDR2 is YNNKEL in the germline V gene (reference sequence). CDR3 length: 14 residues. CDR3 region: CASSQEGGANVLAF. As DNA, the CDR3 is TGTGCCAGCAGCCAAGAAGGTGGGGCCAACGTCCTGGCTTTC.

This clonotype was found many times. The chain is built from TRBV7-3 and TRBJ2-5; 7 bases match TRBD1. Germline CDR1 and CDR2: SGHTA and FQGTGA. The CDR3 has 14 amino acids. V trimming: 5 bases; J trimming: 5 bases; junction bases outside the gene matches: 8. CDR3 nucleotide sequence: TGTGCCAGCAGCCCACAGGGGATTCCGGAGACCCAGTACTTC. Amino acids: CASSPQGIPETQYF.

This clonotype was observed at least ten times. This chain connects TRBV28 to TRBJ1-4; D is unresolved. The CDR3 contains 14 residues. The V gene lost 4 bases and the J gene lost 5 bases, with 11 bases spanning the gap. Per the germline V gene, CDR1 is MDHEN and CDR2 is SYDVKM. This chain's CDR3 is CASSSGSPNEKLFF. The CDR3 DNA sequence: TGTGCCAGCAGTTCCGGGTCACCGAATGAAAAACTGTTTTTT.

This clonotype was observed a single time. A single base separates this from a much larger clone, so it may be a read error. The chain joins TRBV18 to TRBJ1-2; D call uncertain. There are 13 residues in the CDR3. Germline assignment: CDR1 KGHSH and CDR2 LQKENI. V was shortened by 1 base and J by 4 bases, with 7 bases between the two germline ends. The CDR3 loop reads CASSPLNIYGYTF. The DNA for the CDR3 is TGTGCCAGCTCACCACTCAACATCTATGGCTACACCTTC.

A note on this clonotype: It may be a read error: a sequence one base away is much more abundant. The V call is TRBV18, the J call TRBJ2-5, with a possible D match to TRBD2 (6 bases). Germline loops: CDR1 KGHSH, CDR2 LQKENI. The V and J ends lost 6 bases and 2 bases respectively, with 13 bases between them. The CDR3 extends over 14 amino acids. The CDR3 spells CASSKPRGQETQYF. CDR3 nucleotides: TGTGCCAGCTCGAAACCACGGGGGCAAGAGACCCAGTACTTC. The variable domain in full, with the rest retrieved from reference TRBV18 and TRBJ2-5, is NAGVMQNPRHLVRRRGQEARLRCSPMKGHSHVYWYRQLPEEGLKFMVYLQKENIIDESGMPKERFSAEFPKEGPSILRIQQVVRGDSAAYFCASSKPRGQETQYFGPGTRLLVL.

The genes are TRBV20-1 and TRBJ2-7, with TRBD2 matching over 10 bases. Germline CDR1 DFQATT, CDR2 SNEGSKA (reference sequence). Trimming cost V 0 bases and J 5 bases; bases outside gene matches: 7. CDR3 size: 15 residues. The CDR3 spells CSARDGASGSHEQYF. Here the CDR3 DNA reads TGCAGTGCTAGAGATGGCGCTAGCGGGAGCCACGAGCAGTACTTC.

The chain joins TRBV14 to TRBJ2-2, with D tentatively TRBD1 (6 bases). This CDR3 has 14 residues. The germline CDR1 and CDR2 sequences are SGHDN and FVKESK. The V end lost 4 bases, the J end lost 4 bases, and 10 bases lay between the germline ends. The CDR3 loop reads CASSLPDSTGELFF. CDR3 nucleotide sequence: TGTGCCAGCAGCCTCCCGGACAGCACCGGGGAGCTGTTTTTT.

This chain joins TRBV29-1 and TRBJ2-1; a weak D match, TRBD2 (6 bases). CDR3 length: 16 amino acids. Trimming removed 5 bases from V and 4 bases from J, with 21 bases in between. Germline CDR1 reads SQVTM; CDR2 reads ANQGSEA. This chain's CDR3 is CSVLPGSASEYNEQFF. Here the CDR3 DNA reads TGCAGCGTTCTCCCCGGGTCGGCTAGCGAGTACAATGAGCAGTTCTTC.

The CDR3 nucleotides read TGTGCCAGTAATGGGGACTATAGCAATCAGCCCCAGCATTTT. Protein: CASNGDYSNQPQHF. The chain employs TRBV19 and TRBJ1-5; D may be TRBD1 (5 bases). The V and J ends lost 7 bases and 0 bases respectively, with 10 bases between them. This CDR3 is 14 amino acids long. In germline, CDR1 is LNHDA, CDR2 SQIVND (reference sequence).

This clonotype has ten or more counts. This chain joins TRBV6-6 and TRBJ1-2, with D unresolved. Germline values: CDR1 MNHNY, CDR2 SVGAGI (reference sequence). The ends were cut back, 0 bases at V and 4 bases at J, with 12 bases in the middle. This CDR3 has 15 amino acids. CDR3 protein: CASSYSTKGGYGYTF. CDR3 coding DNA: TGTGCCAGCAGTTACTCGACAAAGGGCGGCTATGGCTACACCTTC.

This clonotype was seen a handful of times. The rearrangement links TRBV7-9 to TRBJ1-2; possible D gene TRBD1, 6 bases. The CDR3 runs 13 residues. V was trimmed by 1 base and J by 8 bases, leaving 11 bases between them. CDR1 and CDR2 (germline): SEHNR, FQNEAQ (reference sequence). The CDR3 protein is CASSLEQGGGYTF. The CDR3 DNA follows: TGTGCCAGCAGCTTAGAACAGGGCGGGGGCTACACCTTC.

This clonotype was seen ten or more times. CDR3 nucleotides: TGTGCCTGGAGTGTCCGCGGGAGGGCTGAAGAGCAGTACTTC. Translation: CAWSVRGRAEEQYF. The genes are TRBV30 and TRBJ2-7, with 9 bases that match TRBD2. CDR1 GTSNPN and CDR2 SVGIG come from the germline V gene (reference sequence). V dropped 0 bases and J dropped 7; count of bases not matched to a gene: 7. The CDR3 totals 14 residues.

The chain links TRBV3-1 to TRBJ1-5, with TRBD1 as a possible D gene (5 bases). Germline CDR1 and CDR2: LGHDT and YNNKEL (reference sequence). This CDR3 is built from 15 residues. V lost 3 bases to trimming and J lost 1 base, with 10 bases between them. For the CDR3, the DNA is TGTGCCAGCAGCCAGGGGGGGGGAAGCAATCAGCCCCAGCATTTT. It yields the protein CASSQGGGSNQPQHF.

This clonotype has only a few counts. This chain uses TRBV6-2 or TRBV6-3 with TRBJ1-5, with a possible D match to TRBD1 (5 bases). Germline V lookup: CDR1 MNHEY, CDR2 SVGEGT. The length of the CDR3 is 14 residues. Trimming left V 5 bases short and J 4 bases short, with 12 bases between. In DNA, the CDR3 is TGTGCCAGCAGTGAATTAGGGGAGAATCAGCCCCAGCATTTT. This translates into CASSELGENQPQHF.